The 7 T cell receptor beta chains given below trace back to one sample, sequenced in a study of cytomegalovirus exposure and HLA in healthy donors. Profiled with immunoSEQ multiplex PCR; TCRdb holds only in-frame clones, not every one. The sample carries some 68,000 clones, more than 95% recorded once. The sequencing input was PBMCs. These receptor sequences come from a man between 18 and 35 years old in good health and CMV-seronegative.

CDR3 in DNA: TGTGCCAGCAGCCCCTGGCAGTTTGAACCTAATGAAAAACTGTTTTTT. It yields the protein CASSPWQFEPNEKLFF. The chain carries TRBV11-2 and TRBJ1-4; D gene uncertain. Trimming pared 5 bases from V and 3 bases from J, leaving 16 bases between. The germline CDR1 and CDR2 sequences are SGHAT and FQNNGV. The CDR3 has 16 amino acids.

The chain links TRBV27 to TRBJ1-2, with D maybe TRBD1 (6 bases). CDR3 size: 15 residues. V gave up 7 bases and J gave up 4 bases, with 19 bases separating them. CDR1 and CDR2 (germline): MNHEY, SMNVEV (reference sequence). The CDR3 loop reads CASTLGGGRGYGYTF. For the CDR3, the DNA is TGTGCCAGCACCCTAGGGGGGGGGCGCGGCTATGGCTACACCTTC.

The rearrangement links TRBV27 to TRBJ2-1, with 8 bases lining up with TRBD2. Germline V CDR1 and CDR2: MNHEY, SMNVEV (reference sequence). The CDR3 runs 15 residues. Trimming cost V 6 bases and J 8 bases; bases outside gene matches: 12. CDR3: CASSHLSGSSYEQFF. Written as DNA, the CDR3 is TGTGCCAGCAGCCACCTGAGCGGGAGCTCTTATGAGCAGTTCTTC.

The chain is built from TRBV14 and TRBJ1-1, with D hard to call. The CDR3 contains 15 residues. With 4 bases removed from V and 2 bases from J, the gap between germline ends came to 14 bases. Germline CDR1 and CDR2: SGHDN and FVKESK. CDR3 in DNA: TGTGCCAGCAGCCGCAGCCGGGGAAAAAACACTGAAGCTTTCTTT. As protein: CASSRSRGKNTEAFF.

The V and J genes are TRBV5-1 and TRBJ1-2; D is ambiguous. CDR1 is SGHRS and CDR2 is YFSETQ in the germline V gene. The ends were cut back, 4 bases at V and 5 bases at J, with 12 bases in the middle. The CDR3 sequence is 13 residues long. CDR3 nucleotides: TGCGCCAGCAGCCCGTCCACAACATATGGCTACACCTTC. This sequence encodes CASSPSTTYGYTF.

The CDR3 DNA reads TGTGCCAGCTCACCCACCGGGACCGGACAGAACTATGGCTACACCTTC. It codes for CASSPTGTGQNYGYTF. J is TRBJ1-2 and V is TRBV18, with D perhaps matching TRBD1 (6 bases). The V gene lost 3 bases and the J gene lost 2 bases, with 16 bases spanning the gap. The CDR3 runs 16 residues. Germline CDR1 reads KGHSH; CDR2 reads LQKENI. Combining the CDR3 with reference TRBV18 and TRBJ1-2 gives the whole variable domain NAGVMQNPRHLVRRRGQEARLRCSPMKGHSHVYWYRQLPEEGLKFMVYLQKENIIDESGMPKERFSAEFPKEGPSILRIQQVVRGDSAAYFCASSPTGTGQNYGYTFGSGTRLTVV.

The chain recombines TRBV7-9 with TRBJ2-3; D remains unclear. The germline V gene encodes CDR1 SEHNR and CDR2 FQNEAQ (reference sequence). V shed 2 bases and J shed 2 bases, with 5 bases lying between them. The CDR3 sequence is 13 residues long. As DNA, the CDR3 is TGTGCCAGCAGCTTATCAGACACAGATACGCAGTATTTT. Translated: CASSLSDTDTQYF. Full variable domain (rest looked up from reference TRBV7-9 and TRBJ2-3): DTGVSQNPRHKITKRGQNVTFRCDPISEHNRLYWYRQTLGQGPEFLTYFQNEAQLEKSRLLSDRFSAERPKGSFSTLEIQRTEQGDSAMYLCASSLSDTDTQYFGPGTRLTVL.